These 4 T cell receptor beta chains came from one sample sequenced in a study of immune heterogeneity within non-small cell lung tumors. It was a multiplex PCR that amplified TCR beta CDR3, with 32 V and 13 J primers. Via MiXCR, TCRdb re-called the multiplex PCR reads, giving one row per CDR3 protein. The sample contains 4,700 or so distinct CDR3 sequences, more than 20% of which appear only once. Template came from bulk tumor genomic DNA, at 550 to 700 ng per sample. Several biopsies were spaced far apart within each primary tumor and obtained as surgery took place. The study enrolled patients with untreated, newly diagnosed non-small cell lung cancer who underwent curative surgery. Material for sequencing was lung tumor tissue. The receptors were sampled from a man in his 60s with non-small cell lung cancer.

Concerning this clonotype itself: This CDR3 is missing its conserved last phenylalanine or tryptophan, likely due to a read error. This chain connects TRBV18 to TRBJ1-2; the D gene is possibly TRBD1 (5 bases). The germline V gene encodes CDR1 KGHSH and CDR2 LQKENI. This CDR3 is 14 amino acids long. Trimming left V 6 bases short and J 0 bases short, with 11 bases between. The CDR3 coding sequence is TGTGCCAGCTCTCTTTCGGGGGCTAACTATGGCTACACCTGC. Its translation: CASSLSGANYGYTC.

This clonotype is categorized as medium-sized. The V gene is TRBV27, the J gene TRBJ2-7, with 10 bases matching TRBD2. Unmatched junction bases numbered 12, after V lost 5 bases and J lost 5 bases. CDR3 size: 16 residues. CDR1 is MNHEY and CDR2 is SMNVEV in the germline V gene (reference sequence). CDR3 sequence: CASSTLAGVAPDEQYF. The CDR3 bases are TGTGCCAGCAGTACCCTAGCGGGAGTTGCCCCCGACGAGCAGTACTTC.

For this clonotype: This may arise from a read error, as a much more abundant clone is one base away. V usage is TRBV24-1 and J usage is TRBJ2-7; the match to TRBD1 covers 9 bases. Germline assignment: CDR1 KGHDR and CDR2 SFDVKD. The CDR3 sequence is 13 residues long. CDR3 nucleotide sequence: TGTGCCACCAGCCCGGGACAGGGCTACGAGCTGTACTTC. Protein: CATSPGQGYELYF.

In nucleotides, the CDR3 is TGTGCCAGCAGCTTGGATCAGATTTACTCCTACAATGAGCAGTTCTTC. Protein product: CASSLDQIYSYNEQFF. The V gene is TRBV5-4, the J gene TRBJ2-1; D ambiguous. Germline V lookup: CDR1 SGHNT, CDR2 YYREEE (reference sequence). The CDR3 loop spans 16 amino acids. Trimming removed 0 bases from V and 0 bases from J, with 10 bases in between.